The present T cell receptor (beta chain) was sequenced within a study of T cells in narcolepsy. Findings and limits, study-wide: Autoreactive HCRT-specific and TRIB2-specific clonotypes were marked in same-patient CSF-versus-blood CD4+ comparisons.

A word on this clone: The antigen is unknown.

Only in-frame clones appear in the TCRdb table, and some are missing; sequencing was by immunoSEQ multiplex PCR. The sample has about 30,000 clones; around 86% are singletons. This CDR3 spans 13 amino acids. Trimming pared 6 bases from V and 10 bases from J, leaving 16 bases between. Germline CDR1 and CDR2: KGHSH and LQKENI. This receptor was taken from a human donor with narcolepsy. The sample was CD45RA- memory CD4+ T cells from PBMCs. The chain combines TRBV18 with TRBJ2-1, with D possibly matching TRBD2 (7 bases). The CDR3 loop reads CASSAGVQGEQFF. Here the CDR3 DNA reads TGTGCCAGCTCCGCGGGAGTACAGGGAGAGCAGTTCTTC.